Sequencing of this TCR beta chain was carried out in a study of T cell responses to AZD1222 COVID-19 vaccine. About this clone itself: A much larger clone differs by one base, so this may be a read error. The same CDR3 also results from other DNA sequences found in this sample.

Sequenced by immunoSEQ multiplex PCR; TCRdb stores in-frame clones only, minus some. The sample gives around 71,000 clones, roughly four fifths of which show up once; around 3% is in the top ten. Germline V gene lookup returns CDR1 LGHDT and CDR2 YNNKEL (reference sequence). V lost 1 base, J lost 7 bases, and 1 base stayed unmatched. This CDR3 spans 15 amino acids. The rearrangement joins TRBV3-1 (or the pseudogene TRBV3-2) to TRBJ1-6, with 10 bases lining up with TRBD1. The TCR sequence derives from an adult in good health. The sample consisted of peripheral blood, taken on day 0 of AZD1222 vaccination. CDR3: CASSQGGQGNSPLHF. CDR3 coding DNA: TGTGCCAGCAGCCAAGGGGGACAGGGGAATTCACCCCTCCACTTT.